Listed below are T cell receptor beta chains from one sample, sequenced in a study of CD8 T cells in Susac syndrome. TCRdb re-called the immunoSEQ multiplex PCR reads with MiXCR, one entry per CDR3 protein. The sample lists approximately 210,000 distinct CDR3 sequences, approximately 94% occurring once. The sequenced sample consisted of CD4+ T cells from PBMCs. The source is a human donor with Susac syndrome. Each CDR3 is given without its conserved first and last residue. Each record gives: V gene, CDR3 protein.

TRBV7-8	ASSGLDTTYEQY
TRBV19	ASNRDRNTGELF
TRBV15	ATSRDPTAAQPQH
TRBV28	ASRQGLTDTQY
TRBV30	ASTHNEQF
TRBV7-9	ASSLSGQGGGPDTQY
TRBV30	AWTVLNEQF
TRBV10-3	AHGNASLGYT
TRBV30	AGTFGGTGYYEQY
TRBV29-1	SVESANYGYT
TRBV5-1	ASSLGEGMNTEAF
TRBV12-3/TRBV12-4	ASSLPESYEQY
TRBV24-1	ATSRRSPSTGELF
TRBV6-2/TRBV6-3	ASSIRRGPDTQY
TRBV9	ASSVGGTGELF
TRBV25-1	ASSSGGTYNEQF
TRBV20-1	SARLTGGGNTEAF
TRBV4-1	ASSQDGTGPSPYEQY
TRBV2	ASRIRMANTEAF
TRBV28	ASQDSYSGNTIY
TRBV6-1	ASSGQGGGSGANVLT
TRBV12-3/TRBV12-4	ARSSRGKY
TRBV9	ASSVADRNTEAF
TRBV6-2/TRBV6-3	ASSYSKGGRRRGYT
TRBV30	AWSRVTKNTEAF
TRBV2	ASKVDWGHEQY
TRBV18	ASSPDGSKRQPQH
TRBV6-2/TRBV6-3	ASRASRGFNQPQH
TRBV27	ASSPFQGGEETQY
TRBV6-5	ASSYEGGQPQH
TRBV20-1	SARALSGGLAQF
TRBV30	AWSSRTGRYEQY
TRBV7-2	ASSQNNRGRSNQPQH
TRBV5-6	ASSRWDSQAF
TRBV20-1	SASEIRDRGNGYT
TRBV4-2	ASSQGETSGGRSYNEQF
TRBV18	ASSPPSGVNEQF
TRBV5-1	ASSLEGTTSVEQF